These 32 T cell receptor beta chains were all obtained from the same sample, sequenced in a study of glioma-infiltrating T cells. TCR alpha and beta CDR3 regions were amplified from RNA using iRepertoire nested multiplex PCR. MiXCR, run by TCRdb on the multiplex PCR reads, gives a single entry per CDR3 protein. The sample lists approximately 100,000 distinct CDR3 sequences, roughly 30% occurring once. The sequenced sample was glioma tissue, nonneoplastic brain tissue, or PBMCs (not recorded which). The receptors originated from a human donor with low-grade glioma or glioblastoma, undergoing nonglioma brain surgery, or in good health (not recorded which).

The rearrangement links TRBV29-1 to TRBJ2-1, with TRBD2 identical over 7 bases. The CDR3 contains 14 residues. The V gene end was trimmed by 1 base and the J gene end by 7 bases; junction bases not matched to a gene: 7. The V gene's germline CDR1 is SQVTM and CDR2 ANQGSEA. The CDR3, as DNA: TGCAGCGTTGAAGCGACTAGGGAGGGGAATGAGCAGTTCTTC. Its translation is CSVEATREGNEQFF.

This clonotype turned up a few times. This chain connects TRBV28 to TRBJ2-2; D is unclear. The length of the CDR3 is 14 residues. Germline CDR1 is MDHEN and CDR2 is SYDVKM. Trimming took 3 bases from V and 5 from J, leaving 10 bases between them. The DNA for the CDR3 is TGTGCCAGCAGTTTTTCCGCGGATACCGGGGAGCTGTTTTTT. Amino acids: CASSFSADTGELFF.

This sequence joins TRBV7-8 and TRBJ2-1; weak D call: TRBD2 (7 bases). CDR1 is SGHVS and CDR2 is FQNEAQ in the germline V gene. The CDR3 contains 20 residues. The V end was cut by 4 bases, the J end by 1 base, with 26 bases between. The DNA for the CDR3 is TGTGCCAGCAGCTCAAGAGGGGGGGGTTGGAGGTGGGAATCCTACAATGAGCAGTTCTTC. Its translation is CASSSRGGGWRWESYNEQFF.

This clonotype was found once. The V call is TRBV28, the J call TRBJ1-1, with no clear D. Germline assignment: CDR1 MDHEN and CDR2 SYDVKM. This CDR3 contains 13 residues. V was clipped by 6 bases and J by 7 bases, with 15 bases between them. CDR3 sequence (DNA): TGTGCCAGCAGCATTGACCCGAGTCGTGAAGCTTTCTTT. This codes for CASSIDPSREAFF.

The chain joins TRBV29-1 to TRBJ2-7; possibly TRBD1 for D (5 bases). The J call could be wrong; TRBJ1-2 is a better fit for the DNA end. CDR3 size: 13 residues. In germline, CDR1 is SQVTM, CDR2 ANQGSEA. The CDR3 region has the DNA TGCAGCGCCGTAACAGGACTCTACCCCGGCTACACCTTC. Its protein product is CSAVTGLYPGYTF.

Concerning this clonotype: A much larger clone lies one base from this, so it may be a read error. The chain links TRBV5-1 to TRBJ2-3; D is unresolved. From germline, CDR1 is SGHRS and CDR2 YFSETQ. The CDR3 loop spans 14 amino acids. The CDR3 spells CASGLALGPDTQYF. Written as DNA, the CDR3 is TGCGCCAGCGGCTTGGCTCTTGGACCAGATACGCAGTATTTT.

V is TRBV19 and J is TRBJ1-1; 8 nucleotides agree with TRBD1. V lost 4 bases and J lost 1; bases outside the gene matches: 2. In germline, CDR1 is LNHDA, CDR2 SQIVND (reference sequence). CDR3 length equals 14 residues. This chain's CDR3 is CASSTGGWNTEAFF. The CDR3 DNA follows: TGTGCCAGTAGTACAGGGGGCTGGAACACTGAAGCTTTCTTT.

The chain joins TRBV20-1 to TRBJ2-7; D ambiguous. Trimming stripped 8 bases from V and 7 bases from J, with 33 bases between. Germline values: CDR1 DFQATT, CDR2 SNEGSKA (reference sequence). The CDR3 has 17 amino acids. CDR3 protein: CSTPNLDSVGLGDEQYF. The DNA of the CDR3 is TGCAGTACTCCAAACTTAGACTCCGTTGGCCTCGGCGATGAGCAGTACTTC.

This clonotype was seen repeatedly, ten times or more. This chain uses TRBV18 with TRBJ1-1; D not resolved. Germline lookup yields CDR1 KGHSH and CDR2 LQKENI. Trimming removed 3 bases from V and 1 base from J, with 9 bases in between. This CDR3 comprises 14 residues. CDR3: CASSPGGGNTEAFF. The CDR3 region has the DNA TGTGCCAGCTCACCTGGCGGAGGGAACACTGAAGCTTTCTTT.

This clonotype was recorded many times. The rearrangement links TRBV20-1 to TRBJ2-5; D is tentatively TRBD1 or TRBD2 (5 bases each). Trimming shortened V by 6 bases and J by 2 bases, and 13 bases separated the two germline ends. CDR1 is DFQATT, CDR2 SNEGSKA, per germline (reference sequence). This CDR3 is 13 amino acids long. CDR3 nucleotides: TGCAGTGCCACGGGGACGTATCAAGAGACCCAGTACTTC. Translation gives CSATGTYQETQYF.

This clonotype was observed many times. The chain employs TRBV6-1 and TRBJ1-3; no definite D call. The V end was cut by 5 bases, the J end by 0 bases, with 20 bases between. The germline gives CDR1 MNHNS, CDR2 SASEGT. The CDR3 runs to 18 residues. DNA for the CDR3: TGTGCCAGCAGTCGGGCCGGGATGACCAGGAGCTCTGGAAACACCATATATTTT. This encodes CASSRAGMTRSSGNTIYF.

This clonotype came up many times. The CDR3: CSAELAGSMTDTQYF. CDR3 coding DNA: TGCAGTGCGGAGCTAGCCGGGTCAATGACAGATACGCAGTATTTT. This chain joins TRBV20-1 and TRBJ2-3; possibly TRBD2 for D (5 bases). The CDR3 is made up of 15 amino acids. With 6 bases removed from V and 3 bases from J, the gap between germline ends came to 19 bases. Germline CDR1 and CDR2: DFQATT and SNEGSKA (reference sequence).

This clonotype was seen many times. The chain recombines TRBV12-3 or TRBV12-4 with TRBJ2-1, with 12 positions matching TRBD2. V trimming: 2 bases; J trimming: 11 bases; junction bases outside the gene matches: 7. CDR3 size: 15 residues. CDR3 in DNA: TGTGCCAGCAGTTTAAAGGCTAGCGGGGGGGGCCAGCAGTTCTTC. Translating it yields CASSLKASGGGQQFF.

This clonotype was detected ten times or more. The chain uses TRBV28 and TRBJ1-4; 7 bases map to TRBD1. V dropped 2 bases and J dropped 5; count of bases not matched to a gene: 2. The CDR3 spans 14 residues. Germline V lookup: CDR1 MDHEN, CDR2 SYDVKM. DNA of the CDR3: TGTGCCAGCAGTTTACAGGGGGTCAATGAAAAACTGTTTTTT. This translates into CASSLQGVNEKLFF.

This clonotype has a count of ten or more. The V gene is TRBV20-1, the J gene TRBJ2-5, with TRBD1 as a possible D gene (5 bases). Germline CDR1 reads DFQATT; CDR2 reads SNEGSKA (reference sequence). The CDR3 totals 16 residues. The V and J ends lost 4 bases and 5 bases respectively, with 23 bases between them. CDR3 in amino acids: CSAKTVDTYLRETQYF. CDR3 nucleotide sequence: TGCAGTGCTAAAACCGTGGACACCTACCTTAGGGAGACCCAGTACTTC.

This clonotype was counted ten times or more. This sequence joins TRBV20-1 and TRBJ2-1; D ambiguous. Trimming removed 1 base at V and 4 bases at J, with 5 bases between. This CDR3 spans 12 amino acids. Germline assignment: CDR1 DFQATT and CDR2 SNEGSKA (reference sequence). This chain's CDR3 is CSARGRYNEQFF. The CDR3 DNA reads as TGCAGTGCTAGAGGCCGGTACAATGAGCAGTTCTTC.

V gene TRBV18 combines with J gene TRBJ2-1, with 7 bases matching TRBD2. V shed 3 bases and J 8 bases; nucleotides not matched to a gene: 7. There are 14 residues in the CDR3. CDR1 KGHSH and CDR2 LQKENI come from the germline V gene. CDR3 nucleotides: TGTGCCAGCTCACCGGGGGGGTCGGCGCATGAGCAGTTCTTC. Translated, it gives CASSPGGSAHEQFF.

This rearrangement joins TRBV19 to TRBJ1-5; 8 bases match TRBD1. CDR1 and CDR2 (germline): LNHDA, SQIVND (reference sequence). The V segment lost 4 bases and the J segment 2 bases; nucleotides outside the gene matches: 1. The CDR3 sequence is 14 residues long. The CDR3, as DNA: TGTGCCAGTAGTACGACAGGGGGCAATCAGCCCCAGCATTTT. Its translation is CASSTTGGNQPQHF.

There are many counts of this clonotype. The V call is TRBV12-3 or TRBV12-4, the J call TRBJ1-2; D may be TRBD1 (5 bases). The CDR3 is 13 residues long. V was clipped by 8 bases and J by 0 bases, with 10 bases between them. This CDR3 is CASQGFSNYGYTF. The CDR3 DNA reads TGTGCCAGCCAGGGATTTTCTAACTATGGCTACACCTTC.

This clonotype was counted at least ten times. The V and J genes are TRBV20-1 and TRBJ2-7; D remains unclear. The V end lost 4 bases, the J end lost 2 bases, and 12 bases lay between the germline ends. The CDR3 sequence is 13 residues long. From germline, CDR1 is DFQATT and CDR2 SNEGSKA (reference sequence). The CDR3 nucleotides read TGCAGTGCTAAACCGGACCCCGCCTACGAGCAGTACTTC. Translating it yields CSAKPDPAYEQYF.

As to this clonotype: A read error may explain this, as a much larger clone is one base away. The chain combines TRBV6-2 or TRBV6-3 with TRBJ2-7; unclear D gene. The ends were cut back, 5 bases at V and 7 bases at J, with 12 bases in the middle. Germline V gives CDR1 MNHEY, CDR2 SVGEGT. The CDR3 has 12 residues. Written as DNA, the CDR3 is TGTGCCAGCAGTAGTGATGTGGGGGAGCAGTACTTC. Amino acids: CASSSDVGEQYF.

To note about this clonotype: Being one base from a much bigger clone, this may be a read error. The chain links TRBV7-2 to TRBJ2-1; TRBD1 matches 7 bases. The junction had 8 bases not matched to a gene; V was cut back by 4 bases and J by 2 bases. The CDR3 has 16 amino acids. The germline gives CDR1 SGHTA, CDR2 FQGNSA. CDR3 loop: CASSSSEGATYNEQFF. The CDR3 DNA sequence: TGTGCCAGCAGCTCGTCAGAGGGGGCGACCTACAATGAGCAGTTCTTC.

This clonotype was observed a handful of times. V is TRBV19 and J is TRBJ1-5; 8 bases fit TRBD1. There are 17 residues in the CDR3. Germline V lookup: CDR1 LNHDA, CDR2 SQIVND (reference sequence). V shed 3 bases, J shed 1 base, and the junction held 8 bases outside the gene matches. This chain's CDR3 is CASSMGSGGASNQPQHF. As DNA, the CDR3 is TGTGCCAGTAGTATGGGATCAGGGGGCGCGAGCAATCAGCCCCAGCATTTT.

At least ten counts were recorded for this clonotype. The chain combines TRBV18 with TRBJ2-1; no clear D. Trimming took off 2 bases at V and 6 bases at J, with 11 bases between the two ends. Germline V CDR1 and CDR2: KGHSH, LQKENI. The CDR3 covers 14 residues. Here the CDR3 DNA reads TGTGCCAGCTCACCAGTTCCGAACCTCAATGAGCAGTTCTTC. Protein: CASSPVPNLNEQFF. Combining the CDR3 with reference TRBV18 and TRBJ2-1 gives the whole variable domain NAGVMQNPRHLVRRRGQEARLRCSPMKGHSHVYWYRQLPEEGLKFMVYLQKENIIDESGMPKERFSAEFPKEGPSILRIQQVVRGDSAAYFCASSPVPNLNEQFFGPGTRLTVL.

Points on this clonotype: Since a much larger clone is just one base distant, this may be a read error. No conserved phenylalanine or tryptophan ends this CDR3, so it is likely a read error. The gene calls are TRBV28 and TRBJ2-3; 7 nucleotides match TRBD2. With 6 bases clipped from V and 0 bases from J, the junction kept 3 bases outside the gene matches. Germline loops: CDR1 MDHEN, CDR2 SYDVKM. This CDR3 has 14 amino acids. The CDR3 DNA reads TGTGCCAGCAGCCCGGGACTAAGCACAGATACGCAGTATGTT. It yields the protein CASSPGLSTDTQYV.

At least ten counts were recorded for this clonotype. The genes are TRBV19 and TRBJ2-1; 7 bases align to TRBD1. V trimming: 4 bases; J trimming: 7 bases; junction bases outside the gene matches: 7. Germline V gene lookup returns CDR1 LNHDA and CDR2 SQIVND (reference sequence). This CDR3 contains 14 residues. CDR3 DNA: TGTGCCAGTAGTAGGAATTTACAGGGGAATGAGCAGTTCTTC. Its protein product is CASSRNLQGNEQFF. Full variable domain (rest looked up from reference TRBV19 and TRBJ2-1): DGGITQSPKYLFRKEGQNVTLSCEQNLNHDAMYWYRQDPGQGLRLIYYSQIVNDFQKGDIAEGYSVSREKKESFPLTVTSAQKNPTAFYLCASSRNLQGNEQFFGPGTRLTVL.

Relative to its sample, this clonotype is medium-sized. The J gene is TRBJ1-2, the V gene TRBV4-3; D perhaps matches TRBD1 (6 bases). This CDR3 is 18 amino acids long. Germline CDR1 and CDR2: LGHNA and YSLEER. Trimming cost V 3 bases and J 0 bases, with 20 bases left between them. The CDR3 reads CASSHLATPGQTNYGYTF. The CDR3 DNA is TGCGCCAGCAGCCACCTCGCAACCCCAGGACAGACTAACTATGGCTACACCTTC.

This clonotype was seen many times. This chain joins TRBV7-2 and TRBJ2-7, with 11 bases identical to TRBD1. The CDR3 runs 15 residues. V gave up 4 bases and J gave up 3 bases; unmatched junction bases: 5. CDR1 is SGHTA and CDR2 is FQGNSA in the germline V gene. CDR3 nucleotide sequence: TGTGCCAGCAGCTCAGCCGGGACAGGGGGCTACGAGCAGTACTTC. It specifies CASSSAGTGGYEQYF.

This clonotype turned up a few times. For the CDR3, the DNA is TGTGCCAGCAGTTTAGGTTGGCCCTACGAGCAGTACTTC. Protein product: CASSLGWPYEQYF. The chain recombines TRBV12-3 or TRBV12-4 with TRBJ2-7; D remains ambiguous. The CDR3 runs 13 residues. Trimming left V 1 base short and J 2 bases short, with 6 bases between.

The rearrangement uses TRBV9 and TRBJ2-1, with D possibly being TRBD1 (5 bases). Per germline, CDR1 SGDLS and CDR2 YYNGEE. The CDR3 contains 17 residues. V gave up 3 bases and J gave up 6 bases, with 22 bases separating them. Here the CDR3 DNA reads TGTGCCAGCAGCGGCGCGCTAGACAGTTTACTCGGCAATGAGCAGTTCTTC. Translated: CASSGALDSLLGNEQFF. Based on the CDR3 plus reference TRBV9 and TRBJ2-1, the full variable domain is DSGVTQTPKHLITATGQRVTLRCSPRSGDLSVYWYQQSLDQGLQFLIQYYNGEERAKGNILERFSAQQFPDLHSELNLSSLELGDSALYFCASSGALDSLLGNEQFFGPGTRLTVL.

In regard to this clonotype: It may be a read error: a sequence one base away is much more abundant. The chain is built from TRBV29-1 and TRBJ2-1; tentatively, D is TRBD1 or TRBD2 (5 bases each). There are 14 residues in the CDR3. The germline V and J ends were trimmed by 2 bases and 5 bases, with 13 bases remaining between them. Germline lookup yields CDR1 SQVTM and CDR2 ANQGSEA. The CDR3 DNA follows: TGCAGCGTTGAATCTAGATGGGGGAACAATGAGCAGTTCTTC. It translates to CSVESRWGNNEQFF.

Of note for this clonotype: Possible read error: a much larger clone is one base away. V is TRBV20-1 and J is TRBJ1-1; D is undetermined. The CDR3 loop spans 16 amino acids. The germline V gene encodes CDR1 DFQATT and CDR2 SNEGSKA (reference sequence). CDR3 residues: CSASVGGPLRDTEAFF. CDR3 in DNA: TGCAGTGCTAGCGTGGGAGGGCCCTTACGAGACACTGAGGCTTTCTTT.